Listed below are T cell receptor beta chains from one sample, sequenced in a study of Graves' ophthalmopathy and Graves' hyperthyroidism. One entry per CDR3 protein, called by TCRdb with MiXCR from the multiplex PCR reads. The sample has hundreds of thousands of distinct CDR3 sequences, 40% to 50% seen once. The sequencing input was peripheral blood. The source is an adult man with Graves' ophthalmopathy. Both conserved end residues are part of each CDR3. D genes are given only for firm matches. The size entry is marked missing in some rows and otherwise reads once, few, many or a size class.

abundance	v_gene	j_gene	len	d_gene	CDR3nt	CDR3aa
NA	TRBV12-3/TRBV12-4	TRBJ1-2	15	NA	TGTGCCAGCAACACTGGTTTTGGGGCCAACTATGGCTACACCTTC	CASNTGFGANYGYTF
NA	TRBV7-9	TRBJ2-7	13	NA	TGTGCCAGCAGTGACATGCTTTCGGGCGAGCAGTACTTC	CASSDMLSGEQYF
NA	TRBV25-1	TRBJ1-3	16	NA	TGTGCCAGCAGTCGCGAAAGGCCGCAGGCTGGAAACACCATATATTTT	CASSRERPQAGNTIYF
NA	TRBV5-1	TRBJ1-4	15	NA	TGCGCCAGCAGCTTGGGAGGGACACATGGTGAAAAACTGTTTTTT	CASSLGGTHGEKLFF
NA	TRBV12-3/TRBV12-4	TRBJ1-1	14	NA	TGTGCCAGCAGTTTTGGGGCGGCGAACACTGAAGCTTTCTTT	CASSFGAANTEAFF
few	TRBV6-1	TRBJ1-2	13	NA	TGTGCCAGCAGTGACCCGGCAGGGGATGGCTACACCTTC	CASSDPAGDGYTF
NA	TRBV7-6	TRBJ2-5	13	NA	TGTGCCAGCAGGGCACCCCCTAAAGAGACCCAGTACTTC	CASRAPPKETQYF
NA	TRBV20-1	TRBJ1-3	18	NA	TGCAGTGCTAGAGATTCGTCCGCCCCGTGGGTCTCTGGAAACACCATATATTTT	CSARDSSAPWVSGNTIYF
NA	TRBV4-3	TRBJ1-6	16	NA	TGCGCCAGCACTCCGTGGGGGGTGTGGATTAATTCACCCCTCCACTTT	CASTPWGVWINSPLHF
NA	TRBV9	TRBJ1-6	16	TRBD1	TGTGCCAGCAGTATCCTACAGGGGCTACTTAATTCACCCCTCCACTTT	CASSILQGLLNSPLHF
few	TRBV2	TRBJ1-1	15	TRBD1	TGTGCCAGCAGCGGACAGGGTTCGGGGAACACTGAAGCTTTCTTT	CASSGQGSGNTEAFF
NA	TRBV20-1	TRBJ2-7	17	NA	TGCAGTGCTCCCTCCTCCGCACGTAGGGGAGCCTCCTACGAGCAGTACTTC	CSAPSSARRGASYEQYF
NA	TRBV7-9	TRBJ1-5	16	NA	TGTGCCAGCAGCTTAGTCCATTACCGTAGCAATCAGCCCCAGCATTTT	CASSLVHYRSNQPQHF
NA	TRBV2	TRBJ1-6	15	NA	TGTGCCTCAAAGGGCTCGGCAAATGGGCGGTCACCCCTCCACTTT	CASKGSANGRSPLHF
NA	TRBV15	TRBJ1-6	17	NA	TGTGCCACCAGCAGAGATCGGACAGCGGACTATAATTCACCCCTCCACTTT	CATSRDRTADYNSPLHF
NA	TRBV24-1	TRBJ2-3	17	TRBD1	TGTGCCACCAGTGAATTCAGGACGGACAGGGGGCAAGATACGCAGTATTTT	CATSEFRTDRGQDTQYF
NA	TRBV12-3/TRBV12-4	TRBJ2-5	14	TRBD2	TGTGCCAGCCGTAGGGGACTAGCGGGAGAGACCCAGTACTTC	CASRRGLAGETQYF
NA	TRBV19	TRBJ2-5	14	NA	TGTGCCAGTAGTATAGGACAGGTGAAAGAGACCCAGTACTTC	CASSIGQVKETQYF
NA	TRBV5-1	TRBJ1-5	14	NA	TGCGCCAGCAGCTCCGGTCAGCCAAATCAGCCCCAGCATTTT	CASSSGQPNQPQHF
many	TRBV24-1	TRBJ2-7	13	TRBD1	TGTGCCACCAGTGATGGGGACAGCTACGAGCAGTACTTC	CATSDGDSYEQYF
NA	TRBV12-3/TRBV12-4	TRBJ1-6	14	NA	TGTGCCACAGGGATTACAGGGTCGTATTCACCCCTCCACTTT	CATGITGSYSPLHF
NA	TRBV6-6	TRBJ1-1	13	NA	TGTGCCAGCAGTTACTCGGGGGTAACTGAAGCTTTCTTT	CASSYSGVTEAFF
NA	TRBV29-1	TRBJ2-3	14	NA	TGCAGCGTTGAGCGGCGGGCTCGCACAGATACGCAGTATTTT	CSVERRARTDTQYF
few	TRBV6-1	TRBJ2-7	12	NA	TGTGCCAGCAGTGACAGAACCTACGAGCAGTACTTC	CASSDRTYEQYF
NA	TRBV2	TRBJ1-3	13	NA	TGTGCCAGCAGTGGTATTGCCAGGAACACCATATATTTT	CASSGIARNTIYF
many	TRBV25-1	TRBJ1-1	14	NA	TGTGCCAGCAGAGTGGAGGGGCGTGGCACCGAGGCTTTCTTT	CASRVEGRGTEAFF
many	TRBV2	TRBJ1-5	14	NA	TGTGCCAGCAGCTCGACGAATGGATATCAGCCCCAGCATTTT	CASSSTNGYQPQHF
many	TRBV4-2	TRBJ1-2	11	NA	TGTGCCAGCAGCCAAGAGGAGGGCTACACCTTC	CASSQEEGYTF
NA	TRBV11-1	TRBJ1-5	13	NA	TGTGCCAGCGTCATCCGGGGGGACCAGCCCCAGCATTTT	CASVIRGDQPQHF
NA	TRBV20-1	TRBJ2-1	10	NA	TGCAGTGCTTCCTTGGTATGGCAGTTCTTC	CSASLVWQFF
few	TRBV24-1	TRBJ1-4	16	NA	TGTGCCACCAGTGATCGAGGGGAAGCGGGCGGTGAAAAACTGTTTTTT	CATSDRGEAGGEKLFF
NA	TRBV20-1	TRBJ1-2	14	TRBD1	TGCAGTGCTAGTGAGGGACAGCCTAACTATGGCTACACCTTC	CSASEGQPNYGYTF
few	TRBV7-2	TRBJ2-6	15	NA	TGTGCCAGCAGCTCTGGATTAGCCGGGGCCAACGTCCTGACTTTC	CASSSGLAGANVLTF
NA	TRBV19	TRBJ1-5	12	NA	TGTGCCAGTAGTATGCAGGATCAGCCCCAGCATTTT	CASSMQDQPQHF
few	TRBV7-6	TRBJ2-5	16	TRBD1	TGTGCCAGCAGCTTAGAGGGGGCGCAGGGGTGGGAGACCCAGTACTTC	CASSLEGAQGWETQYF
once	TRBV11-2	TRBJ2-1	15	NA	TGTGCCAGCAGCTTAGACGTAGGTAGTCTCAATGAGCAGTTCTTC	CASSLDVGSLNEQFF
few	TRBV7-9	TRBJ2-2	14	TRBD1	TGTGCCAGCAGGGGACAGGAGAACACCGGGGAGCTGTTTTTT	CASRGQENTGELFF
NA	TRBV6-6	TRBJ2-5	23	TRBD2	TGTGCCAGCAGAGGCCGCGCCCATCACGAAGGACTAGCGGGAGGGCCGTGGGTAGAGACCCAGTACTTC	CASRGRAHHEGLAGGPWVETQYF
few	TRBV14	TRBJ1-1	15	NA	TGTGCCAGCAGCCAAGTTCCAGGGGCGGGCACTGAAGCTTTCTTT	CASSQVPGAGTEAFF
NA	TRBV20-1	TRBJ2-5	14	NA	TGCAGTGCTAGCTCCGAGGAGCTACAAGAGACCCAGTACTTC	CSASSEELQETQYF
NA	TRBV7-8	TRBJ2-6	18	TRBD1	TGTGCCAGCAGCCCGGGACAGGGGCCCGTCTCTGGGGCCAACGTCCTGACTTTC	CASSPGQGPVSGANVLTF
many	TRBV25-1	TRBJ1-1	13	NA	TGTGCCAGCAGTGATTTCGATTCGGAGATAGCTTTCTTT	CASSDFDSEIAFF
few	TRBV2	TRBJ1-1	14	TRBD1	TGTGCCAGCACCCGGACAGGGGCCGGCACTGAAGCTTTCTTT	CASTRTGAGTEAFF
NA	TRBV7-8	TRBJ1-5	13	NA	TGTGCCAGCAGCCAGAACCCGGGGCAGCCCCAGCATTTT	CASSQNPGQPQHF
NA	TRBV12-3/TRBV12-4	TRBJ1-1	16	NA	TGTGCCAGCAGCCCCTTAAAGGGGGTATCGAACACTGAAGCTTTCTTT	CASSPLKGVSNTEAFF
NA	TRBV12-3/TRBV12-4	TRBJ2-5	13	NA	TGTGCCAGCAGTTTGCGGGCAGAAGAGACCCAGTACTTC	CASSLRAEETQYF
NA	TRBV10-3	TRBJ2-5	13	NA	TGTGCCATCAGGGCGCAGCTAAAAGAGACCCAGTACTTC	CAIRAQLKETQYF
NA	TRBV7-8	TRBJ2-7	11	NA	TGTGCCAGCTCCCACCAGGACGAGCAGTACTTC	CASSHQDEQYF
few	TRBV24-1	TRBJ1-5	17	NA	TGTGCCACCCGCGAGGGGGGAAGAGGGGAGGGCAATCAGCCCCAGCATTTT	CATREGGRGEGNQPQHF
NA	TRBV2	TRBJ2-7	12	NA	TGTGCCAGCGCCACGGGCTCGGACGGGCAGTACTTC	CASATGSDGQYF
few	TRBV12-3/TRBV12-4	TRBJ1-1	13	TRBD1	TGTGCCAGCAGTCCCCGGACAGGGATTGAAGCTTTCTTT	CASSPRTGIEAFF